This is a list of T cell receptor beta chains from one sample in a study of CD8+ T cells in alopecia areata. Method: immunoSEQ multiplex PCR; TCRdb's copy keeps in-frame clones and lacks some. This table has over 90,000 clones, over 75% appearing once. This specimen was CD8+ T cells sorted from blood, taken around week 34, from a patient treated with tofacitinib. The receptors come from a human donor with alopecia areata. Each CDR3 is given with its conserved first and last residue. Each record gives: D gene, CDR3 length, V gene, J gene, clone size, CDR3 DNA, CDR3 protein. The D gene is left open where the match is weak. Size is omitted from some rows. Given values are once, few, many or a class for expanded clones.

D gene: TRBD2; CDR3 length: 14; V gene: TRBV27; J gene: TRBJ2-5; clone size: .; CDR3 DNA: TGTGCCAGCAGTTCGGGGACTAGCGTCGAGACCCAGTACTTC; CDR3 protein: CASSSGTSVETQYF
D gene: TRBD1; CDR3 length: 17; V gene: TRBV7-9; J gene: TRBJ2-5; clone size: .; CDR3 DNA: TGTGCCAGCAGCCCGCCACCCGGGACAGGGGTGGCAGAGACCCAGTACTTC; CDR3 protein: CASSPPPGTGVAETQYF
D gene: .; CDR3 length: 11; V gene: TRBV29-1; J gene: TRBJ2-2; clone size: .; CDR3 DNA: TGCAGCGTTCAGGAAGGGTGGGAGCTGTTTTTT; CDR3 protein: CSVQEGWELFF
D gene: .; CDR3 length: 14; V gene: TRBV29-1; J gene: TRBJ2-7; clone size: .; CDR3 DNA: TGCAGCGTGGGAGAATGGAGAGGGTCCTACGAGCAGTACTTC; CDR3 protein: CSVGEWRGSYEQYF
D gene: .; CDR3 length: 16; V gene: TRBV5-4; J gene: TRBJ2-3; clone size: .; CDR3 DNA: TGTGCCAGCAGCTTGTGGGGGAACCCTAGCACAGATACGCAGTATTTT; CDR3 protein: CASSLWGNPSTDTQYF
D gene: .; CDR3 length: 16; V gene: TRBV5-6; J gene: TRBJ2-3; clone size: .; CDR3 DNA: TGTGCCAGCAGCTTTGTGGCCCCCAGCCCCACGGATACGCAGTATTTT; CDR3 protein: CASSFVAPSPTDTQYF
D gene: TRBD2; CDR3 length: 13; V gene: TRBV27; J gene: TRBJ2-7; clone size: .; CDR3 DNA: TGTGCCAGCAGTTCTAGCGGGGCGGGAGAGCAGTACTTC; CDR3 protein: CASSSSGAGEQYF
D gene: .; CDR3 length: 13; V gene: TRBV9; J gene: TRBJ1-1; clone size: .; CDR3 DNA: TGTGCCAGCAGCCCCGTCGGAGCCTGGGGAGCTTTCTTT; CDR3 protein: CASSPVGAWGAFF
D gene: TRBD2; CDR3 length: 17; V gene: TRBV7-2; J gene: TRBJ2-1; clone size: .; CDR3 DNA: TGTGCCAGCAGCTTACTAGCGGGAGCCAGCTCCTACAATGAGCAGTTCTTC; CDR3 protein: CASSLLAGASSYNEQFF
D gene: TRBD1; CDR3 length: 16; V gene: TRBV7-9; J gene: TRBJ2-1; clone size: .; CDR3 DNA: TGTGCCAGCAGCTTAGCTAGAGGGGGCGGCAACAATGAGCAGTTCTTC; CDR3 protein: CASSLARGGGNNEQFF
D gene: .; CDR3 length: 13; V gene: TRBV7-9; J gene: TRBJ2-7; clone size: .; CDR3 DNA: TGTGCCAGCAGCCACGCTGTAACCTACGAGCAGTACTTC; CDR3 protein: CASSHAVTYEQYF
D gene: TRBD2; CDR3 length: 18; V gene: TRBV7-9; J gene: TRBJ2-1; clone size: .; CDR3 DNA: TGTGCCAGCAGCTTAGCCCTAGCGGGAGGGTATTCTAGCAATGAGCAGTTCTTC; CDR3 protein: CASSLALAGGYSSNEQFF
D gene: .; CDR3 length: 13; V gene: TRBV2; J gene: TRBJ2-7; clone size: .; CDR3 DNA: TGTGCCAGCAGGGGGCTATATACCTACGAGCAGTACTTC; CDR3 protein: CASRGLYTYEQYF
D gene: .; CDR3 length: 14; V gene: TRBV19; J gene: TRBJ1-1; clone size: medium-sized; CDR3 DNA: TGTGCCAGTAGTATAAGGGAAATTAACGCTGAAGCTTTCTTT; CDR3 protein: CASSIREINAEAFF
D gene: .; CDR3 length: 13; V gene: TRBV5-4; J gene: TRBJ2-5; clone size: .; CDR3 DNA: TGTGCCAGCAGCCCCAGGACGGGTGAGACCCAGTACTTC; CDR3 protein: CASSPRTGETQYF
D gene: TRBD2; CDR3 length: 15; V gene: TRBV18; J gene: TRBJ2-1; clone size: .; CDR3 DNA: TGTGCCAGCTCGCACAGGACTAGCCCCTACAATGAGCAGTTCTTC; CDR3 protein: CASSHRTSPYNEQFF
D gene: .; CDR3 length: 12; V gene: TRBV5-1; J gene: TRBJ1-5; clone size: .; CDR3 DNA: TGCGCCAGCAGCTTAGAAGATCAGCCCCAGCATTTT; CDR3 protein: CASSLEDQPQHF
D gene: TRBD2; CDR3 length: 15; V gene: TRBV5-1; J gene: TRBJ2-1; clone size: .; CDR3 DNA: TGCGCCAGCAGCTCGACTAGCGACGCCTACAATGAGCAGTTCTTC; CDR3 protein: CASSSTSDAYNEQFF
D gene: .; CDR3 length: 12; V gene: TRBV29-1; J gene: TRBJ2-1; clone size: .; CDR3 DNA: TGCAGCGTTGTGGACAGCTACAATGAGCAGTTCTTC; CDR3 protein: CSVVDSYNEQFF
D gene: .; CDR3 length: 14; V gene: TRBV7-9; J gene: TRBJ1-2; clone size: .; CDR3 DNA: TGTGCCAGCAGCTCCAGTTTGGGGGGCTATGGCTACACCTTC; CDR3 protein: CASSSSLGGYGYTF
D gene: .; CDR3 length: 13; V gene: TRBV27; J gene: TRBJ2-1; clone size: once; CDR3 DNA: TGTGCCAGCAGTTTATCCGGGGGCAATGAGCAGTTCTTC; CDR3 protein: CASSLSGGNEQFF
D gene: .; CDR3 length: 15; V gene: TRBV6-5; J gene: TRBJ2-2; clone size: .; CDR3 DNA: TGTGCCAGCAGTTATGCGGGGGCCCCCCCCGGGGAGCTGTTTTTT; CDR3 protein: CASSYAGAPPGELFF
D gene: TRBD1; CDR3 length: 16; V gene: TRBV23-1; J gene: TRBJ1-1; clone size: .; CDR3 DNA: TGCGCCAGCACTCCACAGGGGACTGGGGGGGAGTTTGAAGCTTTCTTT; CDR3 protein: CASTPQGTGGEFEAFF
D gene: TRBD2; CDR3 length: 15; V gene: TRBV10-2; J gene: TRBJ2-7; clone size: once; CDR3 DNA: TGCGCCAGCAGTACCGAGCGGGACCTTAAGTACGAGCAGTACTTC; CDR3 protein: CASSTERDLKYEQYF
D gene: .; CDR3 length: 16; V gene: TRBV4-2; J gene: TRBJ2-1; clone size: .; CDR3 DNA: TGTGCCAGCAGCCAATCAATAGCGGCCTCCTTCAATGAGCAGTTCTTC; CDR3 protein: CASSQSIAASFNEQFF
D gene: TRBD2; CDR3 length: 14; V gene: TRBV4-1; J gene: TRBJ2-7; clone size: .; CDR3 DNA: TGCGCCAGCAGCCAAGTCGGCGGGAGCTACGAGCAGTACTTC; CDR3 protein: CASSQVGGSYEQYF
D gene: .; CDR3 length: 14; V gene: TRBV27; J gene: TRBJ2-2; clone size: once; CDR3 DNA: TGTGCCAGCACCTCTGGGTGGGGCACCGGGGAGCTGTTTTTT; CDR3 protein: CASTSGWGTGELFF
D gene: .; CDR3 length: 12; V gene: TRBV9; J gene: TRBJ2-3; clone size: .; CDR3 DNA: TGTGCCAGCAGCGTATCTCCAGATACGCAGTATTTT; CDR3 protein: CASSVSPDTQYF
D gene: .; CDR3 length: 10; V gene: TRBV2; J gene: TRBJ1-1; clone size: .; CDR3 DNA: TGTGCCAGTGGACTGCCCGAAGCTTTCTTT; CDR3 protein: CASGLPEAFF
D gene: TRBD2; CDR3 length: 15; V gene: TRBV9; J gene: TRBJ2-7; clone size: .; CDR3 DNA: TGTGCCAGCAGCCCCCGTAATAGCGGGATCTACGAGCAGTACTTC; CDR3 protein: CASSPRNSGIYEQYF
D gene: TRBD1; CDR3 length: 16; V gene: TRBV5-1; J gene: TRBJ2-2; clone size: .; CDR3 DNA: TGCGCCAGCAGCTTGGTGGACAGGGAGGACACCGGGGAGCTGTTTTTT; CDR3 protein: CASSLVDREDTGELFF
D gene: .; CDR3 length: 12; V gene: TRBV13; J gene: TRBJ2-7; clone size: .; CDR3 DNA: TGTGCCAGCAGCTTATCCGTATCCGAGCAGTACTTC; CDR3 protein: CASSLSVSEQYF
D gene: .; CDR3 length: 13; V gene: TRBV15; J gene: TRBJ2-6; clone size: .; CDR3 DNA: TGTGCGACCGGGGATTCTGGGGCCAACGTCCTGACTTTC; CDR3 protein: CATGDSGANVLTF
D gene: .; CDR3 length: 15; V gene: TRBV15; J gene: TRBJ2-1; clone size: .; CDR3 DNA: TGTGCCACCAGCGGCTCACGGGACTCCTACAATGAGCAGTTCTTC; CDR3 protein: CATSGSRDSYNEQFF
D gene: .; CDR3 length: 14; V gene: TRBV7-8; J gene: TRBJ1-2; clone size: .; CDR3 DNA: TGTGCCAGCAGCTTAGATGAGGGAAGGCGAGGCTACACCTTC; CDR3 protein: CASSLDEGRRGYTF
D gene: TRBD2; CDR3 length: 13; V gene: TRBV6-1; J gene: TRBJ2-7; clone size: .; CDR3 DNA: TGTGCCACCGGACTAGCGGGAGTCTACGAGCAGTACTTC; CDR3 protein: CATGLAGVYEQYF
D gene: .; CDR3 length: 16; V gene: TRBV7-9; J gene: TRBJ1-4; clone size: .; CDR3 DNA: TGTGCCAGCAGCAATAACCCGGGGATATTTCAGGAAAAACTGTTTTTT; CDR3 protein: CASSNNPGIFQEKLFF
D gene: .; CDR3 length: 13; V gene: TRBV27; J gene: TRBJ2-7; clone size: .; CDR3 DNA: TGTGCCAGCAGTGACCTAAGCTCCTACGAGCAGTACTTC; CDR3 protein: CASSDLSSYEQYF
D gene: .; CDR3 length: 14; V gene: TRBV7-9; J gene: TRBJ2-7; clone size: once; CDR3 DNA: TGTGCCAGCAGCTTAGGCACAGGGAACTACGAGCAGTACTTC; CDR3 protein: CASSLGTGNYEQYF
D gene: .; CDR3 length: 15; V gene: TRBV19; J gene: TRBJ2-7; clone size: once; CDR3 DNA: TGTGCCAGTAGTATAGTTGGGGGGCCATCCTACGAGCAGTACTTC; CDR3 protein: CASSIVGGPSYEQYF
D gene: .; CDR3 length: 13; V gene: TRBV7-6; J gene: TRBJ2-7; clone size: .; CDR3 DNA: TGTGCCAGCAGCTTAGAAGAGGCCTACGAGCAGTACTTC; CDR3 protein: CASSLEEAYEQYF
D gene: TRBD2; CDR3 length: 14; V gene: TRBV7-9; J gene: TRBJ2-7; clone size: .; CDR3 DNA: TGTGCCAGCAGCCCGGGGGGGGGCTCCTACGAGCAGTACTTC; CDR3 protein: CASSPGGGSYEQYF